This T cell receptor (beta chain) is drawn from a study of blood T cell repertoires in COVID-19. Background on the study: COVID-19 samples collected from the United States, Italy and Spain covered acute and convalescent phases. The cDNA or gDNA used as material had been derived from T cells, B-cell-depleted T cells, or PBMCs.

Original processing methods: It was from reference gene primer amplification that nucleated cell counts were estimated. Here immunoSEQ multiplex PCR was the method, and the copy in TCRdb shows in-frame clones only, minus some. V, J and clone size derive from that table, while D and trimming were established from the DNA sequence. The profile shows 150,000 to 200,000 clones, roughly 80% of them singletons. Trimming took 6 bases from V and 2 from J, leaving 27 bases between them. There are 19 residues in the CDR3. Germline V lookup: CDR1 KGHDR, CDR2 SFDVKD. The chain has TRBV24-1 and TRBJ1-2; D possibly corresponds to TRBD1 (6 bases). The receptor comes from a woman between 65 and 79 years old with COVID-19, enrolled during active disease. Material: peripheral blood. The CDR3 protein is CATSPTPGQGPWKNYGYTF. The CDR3 DNA reads as TGTGCCACCAGTCCTACCCCGGGACAAGGCCCTTGGAAGAACTATGGCTACACCTTC.